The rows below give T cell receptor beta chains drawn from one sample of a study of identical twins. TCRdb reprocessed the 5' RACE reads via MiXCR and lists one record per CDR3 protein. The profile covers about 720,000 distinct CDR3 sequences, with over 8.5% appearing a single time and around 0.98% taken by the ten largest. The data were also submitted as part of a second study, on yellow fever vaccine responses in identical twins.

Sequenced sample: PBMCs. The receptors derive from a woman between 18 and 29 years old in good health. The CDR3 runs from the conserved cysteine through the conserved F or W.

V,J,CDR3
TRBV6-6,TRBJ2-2,CASSPTGELFF
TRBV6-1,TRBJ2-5,CASSDEGQVLQETQYF
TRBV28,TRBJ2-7,CASMMTGGSYEQYF
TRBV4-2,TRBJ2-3,CASSRNPTVGARTDTQYF
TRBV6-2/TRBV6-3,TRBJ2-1,CASRRGREGNEQFF
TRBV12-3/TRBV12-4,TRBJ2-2,CACSLASIMYEQDTGELFF
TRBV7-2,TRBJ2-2,CASSTRTATNTGELFF
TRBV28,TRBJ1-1,CASKQPGGFTEAFF
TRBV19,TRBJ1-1,CASSIGFGASTEAFF
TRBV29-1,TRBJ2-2,CSVGWGAGELFF